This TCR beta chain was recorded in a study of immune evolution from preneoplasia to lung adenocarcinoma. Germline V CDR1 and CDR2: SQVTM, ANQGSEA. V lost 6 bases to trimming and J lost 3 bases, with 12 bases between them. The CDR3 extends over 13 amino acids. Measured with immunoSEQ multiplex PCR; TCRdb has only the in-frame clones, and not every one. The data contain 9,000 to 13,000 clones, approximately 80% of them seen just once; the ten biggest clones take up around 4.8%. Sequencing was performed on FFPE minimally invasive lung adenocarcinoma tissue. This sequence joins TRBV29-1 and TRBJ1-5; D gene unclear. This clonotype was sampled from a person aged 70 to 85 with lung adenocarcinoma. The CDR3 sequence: CSVLWAYNQPQHF. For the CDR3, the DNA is TGCAGCGTGCTTTGGGCTTACAATCAGCCCCAGCATTTT. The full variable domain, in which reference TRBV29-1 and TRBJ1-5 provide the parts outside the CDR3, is SAVISQKPSRDICQRGTSLTIQCQVDSQVTMMFWYRQQPGQSLTLIATANQGSEATYESGFVIDKFPISRPNLTFSTLTVSNMSPEDSSIYLCSVLWAYNQPQHFGDGTRLSIL.